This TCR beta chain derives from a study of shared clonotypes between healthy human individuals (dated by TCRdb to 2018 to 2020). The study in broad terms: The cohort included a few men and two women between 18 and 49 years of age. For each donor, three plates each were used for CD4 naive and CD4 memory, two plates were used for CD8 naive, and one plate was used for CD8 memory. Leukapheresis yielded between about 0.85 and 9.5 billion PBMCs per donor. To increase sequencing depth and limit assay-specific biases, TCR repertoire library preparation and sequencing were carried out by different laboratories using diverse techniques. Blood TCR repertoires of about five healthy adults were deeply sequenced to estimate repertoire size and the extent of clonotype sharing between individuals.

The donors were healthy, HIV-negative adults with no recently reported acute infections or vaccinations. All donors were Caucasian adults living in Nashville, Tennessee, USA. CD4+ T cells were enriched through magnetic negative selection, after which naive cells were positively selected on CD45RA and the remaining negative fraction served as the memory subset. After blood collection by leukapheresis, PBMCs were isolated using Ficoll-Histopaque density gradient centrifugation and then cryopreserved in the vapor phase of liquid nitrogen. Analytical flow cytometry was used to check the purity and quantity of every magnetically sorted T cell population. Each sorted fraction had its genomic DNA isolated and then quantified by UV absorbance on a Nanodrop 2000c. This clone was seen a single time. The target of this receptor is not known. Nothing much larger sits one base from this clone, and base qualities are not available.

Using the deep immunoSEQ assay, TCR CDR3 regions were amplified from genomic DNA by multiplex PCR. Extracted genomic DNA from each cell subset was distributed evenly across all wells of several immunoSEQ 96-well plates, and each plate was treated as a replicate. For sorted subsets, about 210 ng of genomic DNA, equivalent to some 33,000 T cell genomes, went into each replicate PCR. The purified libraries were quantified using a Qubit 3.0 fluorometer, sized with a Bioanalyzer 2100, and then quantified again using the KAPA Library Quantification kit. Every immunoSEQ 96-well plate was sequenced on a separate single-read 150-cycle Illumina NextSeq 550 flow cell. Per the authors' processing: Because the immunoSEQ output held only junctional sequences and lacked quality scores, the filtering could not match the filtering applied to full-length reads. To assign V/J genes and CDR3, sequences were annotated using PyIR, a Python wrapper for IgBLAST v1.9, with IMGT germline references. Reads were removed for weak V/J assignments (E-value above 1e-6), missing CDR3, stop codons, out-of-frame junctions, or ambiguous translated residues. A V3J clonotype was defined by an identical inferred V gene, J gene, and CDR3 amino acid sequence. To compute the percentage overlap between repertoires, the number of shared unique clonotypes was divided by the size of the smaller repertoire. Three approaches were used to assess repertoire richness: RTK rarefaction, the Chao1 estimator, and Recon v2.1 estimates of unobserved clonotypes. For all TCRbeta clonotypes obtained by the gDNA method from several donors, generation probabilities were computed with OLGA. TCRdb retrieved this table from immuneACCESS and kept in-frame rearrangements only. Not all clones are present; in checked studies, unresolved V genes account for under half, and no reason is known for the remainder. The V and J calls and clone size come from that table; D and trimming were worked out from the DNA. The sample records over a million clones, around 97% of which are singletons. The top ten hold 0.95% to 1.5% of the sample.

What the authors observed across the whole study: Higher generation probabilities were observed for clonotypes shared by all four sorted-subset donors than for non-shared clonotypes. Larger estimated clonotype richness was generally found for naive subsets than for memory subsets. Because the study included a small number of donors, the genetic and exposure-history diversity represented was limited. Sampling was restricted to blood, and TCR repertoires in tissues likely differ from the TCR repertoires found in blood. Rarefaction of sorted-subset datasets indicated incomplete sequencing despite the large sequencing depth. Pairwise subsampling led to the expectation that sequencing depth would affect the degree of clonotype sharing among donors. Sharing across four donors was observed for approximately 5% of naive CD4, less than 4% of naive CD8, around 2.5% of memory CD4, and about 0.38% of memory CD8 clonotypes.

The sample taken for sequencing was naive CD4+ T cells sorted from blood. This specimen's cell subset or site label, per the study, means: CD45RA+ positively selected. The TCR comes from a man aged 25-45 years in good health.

The nucleotides are TGTGCCAGCAGCCTGAAAGGTAGGGCCTACGAGCAGTACTTC. This codes for CASSLKGRAYEQYF. The V and J segments used are TRBV5-4 and TRBJ2-7, with the D segment identity uncertain. The CDR3 sequence holds 14 residues, the cysteine and phenylalanine included. Here the CDR3 DNA is all that survives: 42 bases in frame from base 1. Trimming at the junction amounts to 4 bases on V and 2 bases on J, and the germline ends lie 13 bases apart. From the germline V gene (reference sequence), CDR1 is SGHNT and CDR2 is YYREEE.